The present T cell receptor beta chain was sequenced within a study of blood T cell repertoires in COVID-19. Study in general: T cells, B-cell-depleted T cells, or PBMCs supplied cDNA or gDNA.

Generated by immunoSEQ multiplex PCR, the TCRdb table keeps only in-frame clones and is missing some. The repertoire holds around 70,000 clones, roughly nine tenths seen once, with roughly 9% in the top ten. Looked up from germline, CDR1 is SGHVS and CDR2 is FNYEAQ. The V and J ends lost 5 bases and 4 bases respectively, with 18 bases between them. The CDR3 length is 16 residues. This rearrangement joins TRBV7-6 to TRBJ1-3; a possible D gene is TRBD1 (5 bases). What was sequenced was peripheral blood. This TCR was sampled from a man at least 80 years old with acute or convalescent COVID-19. The CDR3 nucleotides are TGTGCCAGCAGCCCGACTCTTCCAGGGATCGGAAACACCATATATTTT. It is translated as CASSPTLPGIGNTIYF. Filled out from reference TRBV7-6 and TRBJ1-3, the complete variable domain reads GAGVSQSPRYKVTKRGQDVALRCDPISGHVSLYWYRQALGQGPEFLTYFNYEAQQDKSGLPNDRFSAERPEGSISTLTIQRTEQRDSAMYRCASSPTLPGIGNTIYFGEGSWLTVV.